Each of the 29 T cell receptor beta chains below was sequenced from the same sample in a study of blood T cell repertoires in COVID-19. Assay: immunoSEQ multiplex PCR; the TCRdb copy retains only in-frame clones and omits some. The sample includes 160,000 or so clones, around four fifths of them seen just once. Sequencing was carried out using PBMCs or T cells enriched from blood (not recorded which). These receptors all come from a woman aged 45-65 years who had recovered from COVID-19.

The CDR3 coding sequence is TGTGCCAGCAGCATCAACCCGTCTAGCGGACAGCAGTACTTC. This gives the protein CASSINPSSGQQYF. V usage is TRBV11-2 and J usage is TRBJ2-7; 7 bases align to TRBD2. The CDR3 consists of 14 residues. CDR1 and CDR2 from the germline V gene are SGHAT and FQNNGV. With 5 bases clipped from V and 8 bases from J, the junction kept 12 bases outside the gene matches.

The rearrangement joins TRBV7-6 to TRBJ2-3; TRBD1 matches at 12 bases. V trimming: 5 bases; J trimming: 6 bases; junction bases outside the gene matches: 9. There are 16 residues in the CDR3. CDR1 is SGHVS, CDR2 FNYEAQ, per germline. CDR3 in DNA: TGTGCCAGCAGCAAACGGGACAGGGGGCGTGGGGATACGCAGTATTTT. Translating gives CASSKRDRGRGDTQYF.

V and J are TRBV10-3 and TRBJ2-7, with D perhaps matching TRBD1 (5 bases). This CDR3 has 13 amino acids. CDR1 is ENHRY and CDR2 is SYGVKD in the germline V gene. V lost 3 bases and J lost 0, with 6 bases in between. The CDR3 bases are TGTGCCATCAGTGATGGGGCCTCCTACGAGCAGTACTTC. Protein product: CAISDGASYEQYF.

The rearrangement uses TRBV7-9 and TRBJ2-5, with 9 nucleotides matching TRBD2. The CDR3 length is 19 residues. The J segment lost 7 bases and the V segment lost 3 bases, leaving 21 bases of the junction unmatched. Germline assignment: CDR1 SEHNR and CDR2 FQNEAQ (reference sequence). The CDR3 is CASSFNRGRTSEEGRTQYF. The CDR3 coding sequence is TGTGCCAGCAGCTTCAACAGGGGTAGGACTAGCGAAGAGGGTCGGACCCAGTACTTC.

The chain uses TRBV9 and TRBJ1-5, with D possibly TRBD1 on 5 matching bases. V was clipped by 3 bases and J by 0 bases, with 7 bases between them. Germline V gene sequence: CDR1 SGDLS, CDR2 YYNGEE. The CDR3 length is 14 residues. CDR3 in amino acids: CASSATASNQPQHF. CDR3 DNA sequence: TGTGCCAGCAGCGCGACAGCTAGCAATCAGCCCCAGCATTTT. Supplemented by reference TRBV9 and TRBJ1-5, the full variable domain reads DSGVTQTPKHLITATGQRVTLRCSPRSGDLSVYWYQQSLDQGLQFLIQYYNGEERAKGNILERFSAQQFPDLHSELNLSSLELGDSALYFCASSATASNQPQHFGDGTRLSIL.

The V gene is TRBV9, the J gene TRBJ2-1; a weak D match, TRBD1 (6 bases). Germline V gene sequence: CDR1 SGDLS, CDR2 YYNGEE. V was trimmed by 3 bases and J by 0 bases, leaving 10 bases between them. This CDR3 spans 15 amino acids. CDR3 protein: CASSAGQSSYNEQFF. The CDR3 nucleotides are TGTGCCAGCAGCGCAGGACAGAGCTCCTACAATGAGCAGTTCTTC. Full variable domain (outside the CDR3, taken from reference TRBV9 and TRBJ2-1): DSGVTQTPKHLITATGQRVTLRCSPRSGDLSVYWYQQSLDQGLQFLIQYYNGEERAKGNILERFSAQQFPDLHSELNLSSLELGDSALYFCASSAGQSSYNEQFFGPGTRLTVL.

The J gene is TRBJ2-2, the V gene TRBV7-3, with a tentative D call TRBD1 (6 bases). The length of the CDR3 is 15 residues. CDR1 is SGHTA, CDR2 FQGTGA, per germline. V lost 3 bases and J lost 3, with 11 bases in between. The CDR3 DNA reads TGTGCCAGCAGCTTCGTAGGGGGTGACACCGGGGAGCTGTTTTTT. This sequence encodes CASSFVGGDTGELFF.

CDR3 residues: CAISDSQGFWYGYTF. The CDR3 DNA is TGTGCCATCAGTGATTCACAGGGGTTTTGGTATGGCTACACCTTC. This chain joins TRBV10-3 and TRBJ1-2; 7 bases fit TRBD1. The J segment lost 5 bases and the V segment lost 3 bases, leaving 9 bases of the junction unmatched. Germline V gives CDR1 ENHRY, CDR2 SYGVKD. CDR3 length equals 15 residues.

The V and J genes are TRBV9 and TRBJ1-6, with D possibly matching TRBD1 (5 bases). V lost 7 bases, J lost 6 bases, and 17 bases lay in between. The CDR3 is 15 amino acids. Per the germline V gene, CDR1 is SGDLS and CDR2 is YYNGEE. The CDR3 loop is CASGDEGDTNSPLHF. Written as DNA, the CDR3 is TGTGCCAGCGGTGATGAAGGGGATACTAATTCACCCCTCCACTTT.

The chain is built from TRBV25-1 and TRBJ1-2, with TRBD1 identical over 12 bases. The germline V gene encodes CDR1 MGHDK and CDR2 SYGVNS. V was clipped by 6 bases and J by 0 bases; unmatched bases: 5. The CDR3 is 16 amino acids. The CDR3 DNA follows: TGTGCCAGCAGCTCCGGGACAGGGGGCGCTAACTATGGCTACACCTTC. Encoded protein: CASSSGTGGANYGYTF.

The chain employs TRBV27 and TRBJ2-3; TRBD1 is a possible D gene (7 bases). Germline values: CDR1 MNHEY, CDR2 SMNVEV (reference sequence). The CDR3 is 15 amino acids. V lost 6 bases, J lost 4 bases, and 17 bases lay in between. The CDR3 DNA sequence: TGTGCCAGCAGACCGGGACTCAGGGGGTCAGATACGCAGTATTTT. It is translated as CASRPGLRGSDTQYF.

This rearrangement joins TRBV9 to TRBJ2-3; 9 bases fit TRBD2. V dropped 2 bases and J dropped 3; count of bases not matched to a gene: 10. CDR3 length: 17 residues. Germline V gene lookup returns CDR1 SGDLS and CDR2 YYNGEE. Here the CDR3 reads CASSVRVAGVETDTQYF. In DNA, the CDR3 is TGTGCCAGCAGCGTGAGAGTAGCGGGAGTGGAAACAGATACGCAGTATTTT. Variable domain in full (rest from reference TRBV9 and TRBJ2-3): DSGVTQTPKHLITATGQRVTLRCSPRSGDLSVYWYQQSLDQGLQFLIQYYNGEERAKGNILERFSAQQFPDLHSELNLSSLELGDSALYFCASSVRVAGVETDTQYFGPGTRLTVL.

The chain is built from TRBV19 and TRBJ1-5; 7 nucleotides align to TRBD1. Germline trimming cut 8 bases from V and 6 bases from J; bases unmatched to any gene: 7. Germline V CDR1 and CDR2: LNHDA, SQIVND (reference sequence). The CDR3 loop spans 13 amino acids. The CDR3 coding sequence is TGTGCCAGTGCAGGGGGTATCTTTCAGCCCCAGCATTTT. Encoded protein: CASAGGIFQPQHF.

The V gene is TRBV7-6, the J gene TRBJ2-7; D may be TRBD1 (6 bases). Germline loops: CDR1 SGHVS, CDR2 FNYEAQ. The CDR3 covers 15 residues. V was clipped by 3 bases and J by 0 bases, with 12 bases between them. CDR3 loop: CASSLGQGPSYEQYF. DNA of the CDR3: TGTGCCAGCAGCTTGGGGCAGGGGCCCTCCTACGAGCAGTACTTC.

This chain joins TRBV5-1 and TRBJ2-5; a possible D gene is TRBD2 (5 bases). V lost 7 bases, J lost 5 bases, and 18 bases lay in between. Germline CDR1 and CDR2: SGHRS and YFSETQ. The CDR3 spans 14 residues. Written as DNA, the CDR3 is TGCGCCAGCCCCCTCGGGGTACGGCATGAGACCCAGTACTTC. Amino acid sequence: CASPLGVRHETQYF.

This chain uses TRBV4-3 with TRBJ1-4; 8 bases match TRBD1. The CDR3 sequence is 15 residues long. Germline-derived CDR1 and CDR2 are LGHNA and YSLEER. J gave up 3 bases and V 4 bases, and 4 bases lay outside the gene matches. Here the CDR3 reads CASSLRGPSNEKLFF. CDR3 in DNA: TGCGCCAGCAGCCTCAGGGGGCCCTCTAATGAAAAACTGTTTTTT.

The chain links TRBV19 to TRBJ2-3; no clear D. Per the germline V gene, CDR1 is LNHDA and CDR2 is SQIVND (reference sequence). CDR3 length equals 15 residues. Trimming shortened V by 2 bases and J by 0 bases, and 9 bases separated the two germline ends. The CDR3 region has the DNA TGTGCCAGTAGTATAATCACCACTAGCACAGATACGCAGTATTTT. Translating gives CASSIITTSTDTQYF.

The V gene is TRBV29-1, the J gene TRBJ2-5; D possibly corresponds to TRBD2 (6 bases). The CDR3 extends over 14 amino acids. The V gene lost 7 bases and the J gene lost 4 bases, with 19 bases spanning the gap. Per the germline V gene, CDR1 is SQVTM and CDR2 is ANQGSEA. CDR3 DNA sequence: TGCAGCGCCCCGACTAGTATCGGTTCAGAGACCCAGTACTTC. Protein: CSAPTSIGSETQYF. Variable domain in full (rest from reference TRBV29-1 and TRBJ2-5): SAVISQKPSRDICQRGTSLTIQCQVDSQVTMMFWYRQQPGQSLTLIATANQGSEATYESGFVIDKFPISRPNLTFSTLTVSNMSPEDSSIYLCSAPTSIGSETQYFGPGTRLLVL.

The chain is built from TRBV6-4 and TRBJ2-2, with 7 bases fitting TRBD2. The germline V gene has CDR1 MRHNA and CDR2 SNTAGT. CDR3 length: 14 residues. V was clipped by 0 bases and J by 5 bases; unmatched bases: 0. CDR3 coding DNA: TGTGCCAGCAGTGACTCGGGAGGGACCGGGGAGCTGTTTTTT. It specifies CASSDSGGTGELFF.

This clone turned up a few times. The chain joins TRBV7-2 to TRBJ1-2; 7 bases match TRBD1. CDR1 and CDR2 (germline): SGHTA, FQGNSA. CDR3 length: 15 amino acids. J lost 4 bases, V lost 6 bases, and 11 bases had no gene match. The CDR3 DNA is TGTGCCAGCAGTCAATCGCAGGGACAGTTCTATGGCTACACCTTC. Protein: CASSQSQGQFYGYTF.

The chain has TRBV19 and TRBJ2-1; D perhaps matches TRBD1 (6 bases). CDR1 LNHDA and CDR2 SQIVND come from the germline V gene (reference sequence). The CDR3 length is 13 residues. Trimming took off 7 bases at V and 9 bases at J, with 16 bases between the two ends. CDR3 DNA sequence: TGTGCCAGTAAAAAGGACAGCAGCCCTGAGCAGTTCTTC. It is translated as CASKKDSSPEQFF.

This chain connects TRBV2 to TRBJ2-2; 9 bases fit TRBD2. Germline CDR1 is SNHLY and CDR2 is FYNNEI. The CDR3 totals 15 residues. V trimming: 8 bases; J trimming: 5 bases; junction bases outside the gene matches: 9. The CDR3 DNA is TGTGCCAGCGGGCGGGGGGGCCCTAGGACCGGGGAGCTGTTTTTT. Encoded protein: CASGRGGPRTGELFF. The full variable domain, in which reference TRBV2 and TRBJ2-2 provide the parts outside the CDR3, is EPEVTQTPSHQVTQMGQEVILRCVPISNHLYFYWYRQILGQKVEFLVSFYNNEISEKSEIFDDQFSVERPDGSNFTLKIRSTKLEDSAMYFCASGRGGPRTGELFFGEGSRLTVL.

In its sample, this clone was seen a few times. The chain has TRBV6-5 and TRBJ2-2; no reliable D call. V was shortened by 6 bases and J by 5 bases, with 10 bases between the two germline ends. CDR1 and CDR2 from the germline V gene are MNHEY and SVGAGI. The length of the CDR3 is 13 residues. The CDR3 reads CASRRVVTGELFF. CDR3 coding DNA: TGTGCCAGCAGACGGGTTGTGACCGGGGAGCTGTTTTTT.

This clone appeared once. The chain joins TRBV5-1 to TRBJ2-7, with D perhaps TRBD1 (6 bases). The CDR3 runs 14 residues. The V end lost 4 bases, the J end lost 2 bases, and 13 bases lay between the germline ends. Germline CDR1 reads SGHRS; CDR2 reads YFSETQ. CDR3 in DNA: TGCGCCAGCAGCATTAAGGGACAACCCTACGAGCAGTACTTC. Encoded protein: CASSIKGQPYEQYF.

The J gene is TRBJ1-2, the V gene TRBV10-3; weak D call: TRBD1 (6 bases). From germline, CDR1 is ENHRY and CDR2 SYGVKD. Trimming removed 2 bases at V and 3 bases at J, with 13 bases between. The CDR3 covers 15 residues. The CDR3 sequence is CAISEAAGEYYGYTF. The CDR3 DNA follows: TGTGCCATCAGTGAGGCGGCAGGGGAGTACTATGGCTACACCTTC.

CDR3 DNA: TGTGCCAGCAGCTCGACAGGTTCCTACACCTTC. The encoded protein is CASSSTGSYTF. This rearrangement joins TRBV3-1 (or the pseudogene TRBV3-2) to TRBJ1-2, with a possible D match to TRBD1 (6 bases). Germline assignment: CDR1 LGHDT and CDR2 YNNKEL (reference sequence). The CDR3 totals 11 residues. The ends were cut back, 5 bases at V and 10 bases at J, with 11 bases in the middle.

CDR3: CASSLVRALGTEAFF. The CDR3 region has the DNA TGTGCCAGCAGCTTAGTGAGGGCCCTGGGCACTGAAGCTTTCTTT. V and J are TRBV7-9 and TRBJ1-1; no reliable D call. Trimming removed 1 base at V and 4 bases at J, with 13 bases between. The CDR3 length is 15 residues. Germline V gene data show CDR1 as SEHNR and CDR2 as FQNEAQ (reference sequence).

The chain links TRBV19 to TRBJ2-1, with D possibly matching TRBD1 (7 bases). This CDR3 has 14 residues. CDR1 LNHDA and CDR2 SQIVND come from the germline V gene (reference sequence). Trimming took 5 bases from V and 10 from J, leaving 18 bases between them. The CDR3 is CASSERQGGSEQFF. The DNA for the CDR3 is TGTGCCAGTAGTGAAAGACAGGGAGGTTCCGAGCAGTTCTTC.

The rearrangement links TRBV28 to TRBJ1-1; 7 bases are shared with TRBD1. With V trimmed by 6 bases and J by 5 bases, 9 bases remained unmatched. Germline-derived CDR1 and CDR2 are MDHEN and SYDVKM. This CDR3 region has 14 residues. For the CDR3, the DNA is TGTGCCAGCAGCCAGAGACAGGGTTGGACTGAAGCTTTCTTT. Translating it yields CASSQRQGWTEAFF.